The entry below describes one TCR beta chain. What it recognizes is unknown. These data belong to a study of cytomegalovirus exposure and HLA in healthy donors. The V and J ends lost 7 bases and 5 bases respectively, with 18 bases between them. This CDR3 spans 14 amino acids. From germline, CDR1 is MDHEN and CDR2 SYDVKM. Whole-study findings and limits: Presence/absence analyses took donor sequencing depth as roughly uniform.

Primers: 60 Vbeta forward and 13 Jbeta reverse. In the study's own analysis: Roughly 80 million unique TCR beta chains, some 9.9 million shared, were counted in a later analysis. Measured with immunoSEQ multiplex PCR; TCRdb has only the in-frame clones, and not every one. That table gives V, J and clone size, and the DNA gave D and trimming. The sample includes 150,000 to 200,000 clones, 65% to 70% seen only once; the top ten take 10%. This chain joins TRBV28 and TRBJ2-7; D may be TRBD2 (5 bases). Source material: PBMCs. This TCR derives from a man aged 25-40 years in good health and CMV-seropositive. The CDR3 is CASISPGMGNEQYF. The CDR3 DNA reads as TGTGCCAGCATTTCGCCCGGGATGGGGAACGAGCAGTACTTC.